This T cell receptor (beta chain) was identified during a study of T cell responses to AZD1222 COVID-19 vaccine. Broader study findings: Among AZD1222 vaccinees, only six or seven were seropositive at baseline. Targeting of unmutated variant regions was reportedly seen in nearly half of spike-specific TCRs. Females made up more of the donors, who were largely white British, and clonal diversity may have come out too low.

Looked up from germline, CDR1 is KGHSH and CDR2 is LQKENI. The CDR3 has 14 residues. Trimming left V 1 base short and J 6 bases short, with 12 bases between. Comments on this clone: Antigen unknown.

TCRdb keeps only in-frame clones here, not all; method: immunoSEQ multiplex PCR. Of some 120,000 clones listed, around 94% are singletons. Pooling was applied to second doses at about 4 or about 12 weeks. This sequence originates from an adult who received the AZD1222 COVID-19 vaccine. The chain carries TRBV18 and TRBJ1-2; D ambiguous. Sequences were derived from peripheral blood, sampled 28 days after the second AZD1222 dose. CDR3 sequence reads: CASSPRSDSNGYTF. The CDR3 DNA is TGTGCCAGCTCACCACGGAGCGACTCGAATGGCTACACCTTC.